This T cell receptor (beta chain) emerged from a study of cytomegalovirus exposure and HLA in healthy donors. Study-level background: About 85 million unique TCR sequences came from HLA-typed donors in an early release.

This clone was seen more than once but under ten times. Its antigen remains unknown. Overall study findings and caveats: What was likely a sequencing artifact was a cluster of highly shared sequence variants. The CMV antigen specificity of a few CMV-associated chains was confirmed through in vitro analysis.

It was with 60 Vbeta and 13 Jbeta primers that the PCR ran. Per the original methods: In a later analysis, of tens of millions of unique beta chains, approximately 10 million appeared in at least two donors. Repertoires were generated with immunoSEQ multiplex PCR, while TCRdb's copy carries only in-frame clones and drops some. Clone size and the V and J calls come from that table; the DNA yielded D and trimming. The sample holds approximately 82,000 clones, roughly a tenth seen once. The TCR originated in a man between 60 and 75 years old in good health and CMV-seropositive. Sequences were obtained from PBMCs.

The CDR3 sequence is CASSGGLAGSLGGANVLTF. The CDR3, as DNA: TGTGCCAGCAGTGGCGGACTAGCGGGATCCTTGGGCGGGGCCAACGTCCTGACTTTC. V usage is TRBV28 and J usage is TRBJ2-6; 12 bases map to TRBD2. The V gene's germline CDR1 is MDHEN and CDR2 SYDVKM. V shed 5 bases and J 4 bases; nucleotides not matched to a gene: 12. The CDR3 totals 19 residues.